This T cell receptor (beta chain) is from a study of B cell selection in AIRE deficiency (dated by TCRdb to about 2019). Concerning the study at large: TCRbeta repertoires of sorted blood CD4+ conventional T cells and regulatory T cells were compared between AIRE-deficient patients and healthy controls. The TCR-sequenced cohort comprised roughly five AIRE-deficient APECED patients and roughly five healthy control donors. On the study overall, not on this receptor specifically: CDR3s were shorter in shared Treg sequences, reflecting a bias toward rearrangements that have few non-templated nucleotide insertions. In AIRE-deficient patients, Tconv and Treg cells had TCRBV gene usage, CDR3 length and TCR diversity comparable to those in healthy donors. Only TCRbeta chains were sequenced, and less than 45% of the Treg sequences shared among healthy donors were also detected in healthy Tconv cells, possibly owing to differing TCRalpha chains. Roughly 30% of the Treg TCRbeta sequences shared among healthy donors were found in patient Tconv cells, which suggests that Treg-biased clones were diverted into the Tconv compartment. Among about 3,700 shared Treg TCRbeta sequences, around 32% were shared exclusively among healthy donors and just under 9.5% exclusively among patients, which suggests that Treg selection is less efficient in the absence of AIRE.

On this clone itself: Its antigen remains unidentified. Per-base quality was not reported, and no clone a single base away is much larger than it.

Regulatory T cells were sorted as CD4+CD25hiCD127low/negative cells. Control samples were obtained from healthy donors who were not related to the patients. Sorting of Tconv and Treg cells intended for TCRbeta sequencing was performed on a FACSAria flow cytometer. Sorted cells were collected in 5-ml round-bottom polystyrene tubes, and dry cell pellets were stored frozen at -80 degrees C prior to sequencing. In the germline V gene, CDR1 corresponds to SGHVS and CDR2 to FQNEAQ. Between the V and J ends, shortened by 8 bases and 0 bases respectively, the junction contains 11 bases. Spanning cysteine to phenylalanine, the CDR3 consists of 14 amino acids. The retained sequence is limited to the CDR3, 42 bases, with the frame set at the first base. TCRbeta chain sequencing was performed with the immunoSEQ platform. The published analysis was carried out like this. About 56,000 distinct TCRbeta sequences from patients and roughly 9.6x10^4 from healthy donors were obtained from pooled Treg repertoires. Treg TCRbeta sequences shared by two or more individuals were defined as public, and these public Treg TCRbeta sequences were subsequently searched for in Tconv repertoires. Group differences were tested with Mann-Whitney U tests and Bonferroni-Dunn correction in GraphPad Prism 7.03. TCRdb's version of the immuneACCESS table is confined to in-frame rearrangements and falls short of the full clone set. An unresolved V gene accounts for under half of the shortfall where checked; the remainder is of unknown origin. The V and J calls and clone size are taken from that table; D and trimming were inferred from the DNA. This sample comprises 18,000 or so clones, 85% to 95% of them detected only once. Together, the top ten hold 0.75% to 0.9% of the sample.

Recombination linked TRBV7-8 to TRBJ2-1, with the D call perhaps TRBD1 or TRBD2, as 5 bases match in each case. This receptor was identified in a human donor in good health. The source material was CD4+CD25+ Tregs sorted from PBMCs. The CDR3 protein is CASVRDHSYNEQFF. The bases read TGTGCCAGCGTCCGGGACCACTCCTACAATGAGCAGTTCTTC.